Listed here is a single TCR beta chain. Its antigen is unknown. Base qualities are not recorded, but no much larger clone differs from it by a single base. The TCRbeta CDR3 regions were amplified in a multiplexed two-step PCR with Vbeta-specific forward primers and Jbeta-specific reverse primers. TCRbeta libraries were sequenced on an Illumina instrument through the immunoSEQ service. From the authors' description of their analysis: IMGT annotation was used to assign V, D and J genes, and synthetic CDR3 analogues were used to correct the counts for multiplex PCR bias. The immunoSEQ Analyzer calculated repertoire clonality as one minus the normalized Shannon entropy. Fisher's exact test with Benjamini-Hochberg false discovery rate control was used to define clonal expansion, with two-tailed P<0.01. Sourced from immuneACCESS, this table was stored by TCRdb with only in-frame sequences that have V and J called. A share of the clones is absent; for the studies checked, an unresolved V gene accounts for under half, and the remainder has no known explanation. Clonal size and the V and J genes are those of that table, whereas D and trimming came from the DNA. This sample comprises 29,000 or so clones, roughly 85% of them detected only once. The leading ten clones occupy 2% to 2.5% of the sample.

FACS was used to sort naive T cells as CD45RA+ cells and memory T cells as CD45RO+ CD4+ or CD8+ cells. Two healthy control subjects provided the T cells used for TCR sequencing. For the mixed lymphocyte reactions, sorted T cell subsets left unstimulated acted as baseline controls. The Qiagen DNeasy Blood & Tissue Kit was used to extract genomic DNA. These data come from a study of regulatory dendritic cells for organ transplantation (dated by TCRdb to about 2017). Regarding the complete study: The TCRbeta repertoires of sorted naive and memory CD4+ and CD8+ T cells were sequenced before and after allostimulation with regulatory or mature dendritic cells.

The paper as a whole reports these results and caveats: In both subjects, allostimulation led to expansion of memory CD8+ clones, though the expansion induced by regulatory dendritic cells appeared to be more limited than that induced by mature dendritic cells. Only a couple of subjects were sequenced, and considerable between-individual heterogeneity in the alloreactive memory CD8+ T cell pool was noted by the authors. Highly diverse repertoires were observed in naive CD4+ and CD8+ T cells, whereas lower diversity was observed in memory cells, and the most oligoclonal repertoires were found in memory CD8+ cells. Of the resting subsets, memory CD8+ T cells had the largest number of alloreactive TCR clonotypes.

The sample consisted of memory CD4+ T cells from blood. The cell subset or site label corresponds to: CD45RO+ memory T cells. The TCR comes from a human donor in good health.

Read as DNA, the sequence is TGTGCCAGCAGCTTTGGGCGGTGGGTTTCGTACGAGCAGTACTTC. Translated, this is CASSFGRWVSYEQYF. The V gene is TRBV5-6 and the J gene is TRBJ2-7; no D gene can be assigned with confidence. The cysteine opens and the phenylalanine closes a CDR3 of 15 amino acids. Of all the DNA, just the CDR3 is kept, 45 bases in frame from base 1. As encoded in the germline V gene, CDR1 is SGHDT while CDR2 is YYEEEE. V loses 2 bases, J loses 4 bases, and the germline ends lie 16 bases apart.